Listed below are T cell receptor beta chains from one sample, sequenced in a study of blood T cell repertoires in COVID-19. TCRdb's copy holds only in-frame clones and misses some; the assay was immunoSEQ multiplex PCR. The sample shows 65,000 or so clones, more than 75% of them seen only once. The material sequenced was peripheral blood. These TCRs come from a man in his sixties with acute or convalescent COVID-19. The CDR3 runs from the conserved cysteine through the conserved F or W. D genes are given only for firm matches. The listing skips clone size in some rows; elsewhere it reads once, few, many or a size class.

J: TRBJ1-2
size: NA
D: NA
V: TRBV18
CDR3: CASSPKGDDYGYTF
DNA: TGTGCCAGCTCACCGAAGGGGGACGACTATGGCTACACCTTC

J: TRBJ2-1
size: NA
D: NA
V: TRBV12-5
CDR3: CASGLVVRGANEQFF
DNA: TGTGCTAGTGGTTTGGTAGTTCGGGGGGCTAATGAGCAGTTCTTC

J: TRBJ1-5
size: NA
D: TRBD1
V: TRBV30
CDR3: CAYDRGLGQPQHF
DNA: TGTGCCTATGACAGGGGGCTGGGTCAGCCCCAGCATTTT

J: TRBJ1-2
size: few
D: TRBD1
V: TRBV2
CDR3: CANRRDRVFHGYTF
DNA: TGTGCCAACCGCCGGGACAGGGTATTCCATGGCTACACCTTC

J: TRBJ1-1
size: NA
D: NA
V: TRBV11-3
CDR3: CASSRGGNTEAFF
DNA: TGTGCCAGCAGCCGGGGGGGGAACACTGAAGCTTTCTTT

J: TRBJ2-3
size: NA
D: NA
V: TRBV15
CDR3: CATSTRTVNTQYF
DNA: TGTGCCACCAGCACCCGGACAGTAAATACGCAGTATTTT

J: TRBJ1-6
size: NA
D: TRBD1
V: TRBV7-9
CDR3: CASSSDRVRVLHF
DNA: TGTGCCAGCAGCTCTGACAGGGTTCGGGTCCTCCACTTT

J: TRBJ1-1
size: NA
D: TRBD1
V: TRBV9
CDR3: CASSGGQGMNTEAFF
DNA: TGTGCCAGCAGCGGAGGACAGGGGATGAACACTGAAGCTTTCTTT

J: TRBJ1-6
size: NA
D: NA
V: TRBV6-5
CDR3: CASSPRGNSPLHF
DNA: TGTGCCAGCAGCCCCCGGGGGAATTCACCCCTCCACTTT

J: TRBJ1-1
size: few
D: NA
V: TRBV6-5
CDR3: CASRAVNTEAFF
DNA: TGTGCCAGCAGGGCGGTGAACACTGAAGCTTTCTTT

J: TRBJ1-5
size: NA
D: TRBD1
V: TRBV23-1
CDR3: CASSQSKQGLCNQPQHF
DNA: TGCGCCAGCAGTCAATCCAAACAGGGGCTTTGCAATCAGCCCCAGCATTTT

J: TRBJ1-5
size: NA
D: NA
V: TRBV6-5
CDR3: CANSKSGNQPQHF
DNA: TGTGCCAACTCCAAAAGTGGCAATCAGCCCCAGCATTTT

J: TRBJ1-1
size: NA
D: NA
V: TRBV5-6
CDR3: CASSAAGITEAFF
DNA: TGTGCCAGCAGCGCTGCAGGGATCACTGAAGCTTTCTTT

J: TRBJ2-1
size: NA
D: NA
V: TRBV3-1/TRBV3-2
CDR3: CASSITRDEQFF
DNA: TGTGCCAGCAGCATTACTAGGGATGAGCAGTTCTTC

J: TRBJ2-4
size: NA
D: NA
V: TRBV25-1
CDR3: CASSDRGGRVGIQYF
DNA: TGTGCCAGCAGTGATCGGGGAGGTCGGGTTGGCATTCAGTACTTC

J: TRBJ1-5
size: NA
D: NA
V: TRBV9
CDR3: CASREEGDQPQHF
DNA: TGTGCCAGCAGAGAAGAAGGGGATCAGCCCCAGCATTTT